This T cell receptor (beta chain) was identified during a study of blood T cell repertoires in COVID-19. CDR1 and CDR2 (germline): MNHEY, SVGAGI. This CDR3 contains 13 residues. V was clipped by 6 bases and J by 0 bases, with 8 bases between them. Libraries were prepared by immunoSEQ multiplex PCR; TCRdb keeps only in-frame clonotypes and omits some of them. This sample has around 100,000 clones, with about nine tenths found just once. This chain links TRBV6-5 with TRBJ1-2; maybe TRBD1 (6 bases). The sequence came from a man in his fifties or sixties with active COVID-19. Material for sequencing was peripheral blood. CDR3 sequence (DNA): TGTGCCAGCAGCCGACAGGCTAACTATGGCTACACCTTC. Protein: CASSRQANYGYTF.